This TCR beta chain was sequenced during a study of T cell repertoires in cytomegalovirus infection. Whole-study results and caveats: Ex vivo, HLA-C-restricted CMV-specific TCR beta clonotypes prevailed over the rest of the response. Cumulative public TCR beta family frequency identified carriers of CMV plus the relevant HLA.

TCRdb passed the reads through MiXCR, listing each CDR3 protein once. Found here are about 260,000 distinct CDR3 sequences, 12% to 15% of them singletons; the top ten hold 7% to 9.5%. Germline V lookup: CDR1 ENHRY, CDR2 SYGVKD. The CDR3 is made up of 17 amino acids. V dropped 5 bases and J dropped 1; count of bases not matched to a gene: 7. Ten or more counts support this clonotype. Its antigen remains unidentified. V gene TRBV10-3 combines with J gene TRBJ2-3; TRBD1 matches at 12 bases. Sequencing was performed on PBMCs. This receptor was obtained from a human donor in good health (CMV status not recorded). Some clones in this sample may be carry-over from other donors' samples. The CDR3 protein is CAISKGDRGLGTDTQYF. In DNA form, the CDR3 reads TGTGCCATCAGTAAGGGGGACAGGGGGCTTGGCACAGATACGCAGTATTTT.